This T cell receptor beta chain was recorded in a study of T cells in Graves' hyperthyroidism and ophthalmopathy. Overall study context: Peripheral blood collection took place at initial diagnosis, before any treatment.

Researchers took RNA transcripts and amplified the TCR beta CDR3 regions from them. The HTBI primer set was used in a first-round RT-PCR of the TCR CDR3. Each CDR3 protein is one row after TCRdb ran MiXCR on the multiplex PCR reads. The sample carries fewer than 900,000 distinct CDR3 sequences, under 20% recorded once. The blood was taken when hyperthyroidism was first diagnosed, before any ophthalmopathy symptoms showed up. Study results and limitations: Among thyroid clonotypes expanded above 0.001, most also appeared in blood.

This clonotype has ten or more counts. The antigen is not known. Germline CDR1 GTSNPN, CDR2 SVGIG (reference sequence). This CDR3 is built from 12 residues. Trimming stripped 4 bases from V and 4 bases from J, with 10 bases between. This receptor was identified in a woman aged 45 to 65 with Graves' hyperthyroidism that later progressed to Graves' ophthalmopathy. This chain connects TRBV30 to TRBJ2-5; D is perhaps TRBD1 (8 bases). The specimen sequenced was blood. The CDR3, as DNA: TGTGCCTGGAACAGGGGGGGAGAGACCCAGTACTTC. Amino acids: CAWNRGGETQYF.